This entry lists 25 T cell receptor beta chains sequenced from one sample in a study of blood T cell repertoires in COVID-19 (TCRdb year 2020). Libraries were prepared through the immunoSEQ multiplex PCR assay. TCRdb retrieved this table from immuneACCESS and kept in-frame rearrangements only. Not all clones are present; in checked studies, unresolved V genes account for under half, and no reason is known for the remainder. This sample lists some 200,000 clones; roughly 84% were detected once. Approximately 7.9% of the sample is held by the ten biggest clonotypes. The sample comprised PBMCs or T cells enriched from blood (not recorded which). These receptors all come from a man in his forties who had recovered from COVID-19.

V usage is TRBV7-9 and J usage is TRBJ2-3; D is possibly TRBD2 (6 bases). Germline V gives CDR1 SEHNR, CDR2 FQNEAQ (reference sequence). The ends were cut back, 6 bases at V and 1 base at J, with 23 bases in the middle. The CDR3 runs to 18 residues. CDR3 sequence reads: CASRSSRDSDRGTDTQYF. CDR3 in DNA: TGTGCCAGCAGATCCTCCCGGGACTCAGACCGGGGCACAGATACGCAGTATTTT.

CDR3 in amino acids: CASSGSTGWGSNQPQHF. CDR3 DNA: TGTGCCAGCAGCGGATCGACAGGTTGGGGTAGCAATCAGCCCCAGCATTTT. V gene TRBV7-2 combines with J gene TRBJ1-5; a weak D match, TRBD1 (6 bases). This CDR3 spans 17 amino acids. Per the germline V gene, CDR1 is SGHTA and CDR2 is FQGNSA. Trimming cost V 5 bases and J 0 bases, with 17 bases left between them.

As for this clone: Other DNA sequences in the same sample also yield this CDR3. The chain carries TRBV2 and TRBJ1-5; TRBD1 matches at 7 bases. V lost 6 bases to trimming and J lost 3 bases; unmatched junction nucleotides: 5. The CDR3 is 14 amino acids. The germline CDR1 and CDR2 sequences are SNHLY and FYNNEI. The DNA for the CDR3 is TGTGCCAGCAGAGACAGGGTTAACAATCAGCCCCAGCATTTT. This sequence encodes CASRDRVNNQPQHF.

This clone was seen once. The V gene is TRBV6-2 or TRBV6-3, the J gene TRBJ2-3; D is ambiguous. This CDR3 has 12 residues. The germline CDR1 and CDR2 sequences are MNHEY and SVGEGT. Between the trimmed V and J ends, which lost 3 bases and 4 bases, there was a span of 5 bases. The CDR3 loop reads CASSYLADTQYF. CDR3 coding DNA: TGTGCCAGCAGTTATCTCGCAGATACGCAGTATTTT.

The V call is TRBV27, the J call TRBJ2-1; 7 bases agree with TRBD1. The CDR3 runs to 15 residues. V lost 4 bases and J lost 1; bases outside the gene matches: 4. Germline CDR1 and CDR2: MNHEY and SMNVEV (reference sequence). In nucleotides, the CDR3 is TGTGCCAGCAGTTCGACAGGGAGTTCCTACAATGAGCAGTTCTTC. Residues: CASSSTGSSYNEQFF.

On this clone: This sample includes further DNA sequences coding for the same CDR3. This chain joins TRBV18 and TRBJ1-2; D might be TRBD1 (6 bases). This CDR3 region has 14 residues. The germline V gene has CDR1 KGHSH and CDR2 LQKENI. V was shortened by 0 bases and J by 7 bases, with 12 bases between the two germline ends. CDR3 nucleotides: TGTGCCAGCTCACCACCAGGGGGAGTCTCTGGCTACACCTTC. Protein: CASSPPGGVSGYTF. Full variable domain (outside the CDR3, taken from reference TRBV18 and TRBJ1-2): NAGVMQNPRHLVRRRGQEARLRCSPMKGHSHVYWYRQLPEEGLKFMVYLQKENIIDESGMPKERFSAEFPKEGPSILRIQQVVRGDSAAYFCASSPPGGVSGYTFGSGTRLTVV.

V and J are TRBV6-2 or TRBV6-3 and TRBJ1-5, with D perhaps matching TRBD1 (6 bases). The CDR3 is 15 residues long. V shed 6 bases and J shed 2 bases, with 14 bases lying between them. The germline V gene encodes CDR1 MNHEY and CDR2 SVGEGT. The CDR3 loop is CASSRRGGGNQPQHF. CDR3 DNA sequence: TGTGCCAGCAGCCGAAGGGGGGGAGGCAATCAGCCCCAGCATTTT.

This clone has ten or more counts. CDR3 protein: CATSPSGSRYEQYF. The CDR3 DNA reads as TGTGCCACCAGTCCGTCGGGGAGTCGGTACGAGCAGTACTTC. The chain employs TRBV24-1 and TRBJ2-7, with D tentatively TRBD2 (5 bases). The length of the CDR3 is 14 residues. Germline values: CDR1 KGHDR, CDR2 SFDVKD. The V gene lost 6 bases and the J gene lost 4 bases, with 15 bases spanning the gap.

The genes are TRBV19 and TRBJ2-2, with a tentative D call TRBD1 (5 bases). CDR1 and CDR2 (germline): LNHDA, SQIVND (reference sequence). The CDR3 covers 17 residues. V was pared by 4 bases and J by 3 bases, with 18 bases between. CDR3 bases: TGTGCCAGTAGTAAAGCCGTCCTGACAGACTACACCGGGGAGCTGTTTTTT. Protein product: CASSKAVLTDYTGELFF.

The chain couples TRBV3-1 (or the pseudogene TRBV3-2) to TRBJ1-2; 7 bases are shared with TRBD1. CDR3 size: 15 residues. CDR1 LGHDT and CDR2 YNNKEL come from the germline V gene (reference sequence). The V gene end was trimmed by 4 bases and the J gene end by 4 bases; junction bases not matched to a gene: 9. CDR3 residues: CASSRNDRASYGYTF. The CDR3 bases are TGTGCCAGCAGCCGGAATGACAGGGCGAGCTATGGCTACACCTTC.

The rearrangement joins TRBV11-2 to TRBJ1-2, with TRBD1 identical over 11 bases. The J segment lost 3 bases and the V segment lost 5 bases, leaving 5 bases of the junction unmatched. Germline V gives CDR1 SGHAT, CDR2 FQNNGV. This CDR3 has 15 residues. This CDR3 is CASSPGTGGYYGYTF. The CDR3 nucleotides read TGTGCCAGCAGCCCGGGGACAGGGGGGTACTATGGCTACACCTTC.

This clone was counted only a few times. V usage is TRBV7-6 and J usage is TRBJ1-5, with D perhaps matching TRBD1 (5 bases). This CDR3 has 16 amino acids. Germline lookup yields CDR1 SGHVS and CDR2 FNYEAQ. The V end was cut by 5 bases, the J end by 6 bases, with 20 bases between. The CDR3 is CASSPGRGVGGQPQHF. CDR3 nucleotides: TGTGCCAGCAGCCCCGGGAGAGGGGTGGGTGGTCAGCCCCAGCATTTT.

The chain couples TRBV30 to TRBJ2-1; maybe TRBD2 (6 bases). The germline CDR1 and CDR2 sequences are GTSNPN and SVGIG (reference sequence). V was trimmed by 3 bases and J by 6 bases, leaving 12 bases between them. There are 13 residues in the CDR3. CDR3 amino acids: CAWRLGTPNEQFF. CDR3 nucleotides: TGTGCCTGGAGACTCGGGACTCCCAATGAGCAGTTCTTC.

V and J are TRBV11-1 and TRBJ1-1, with D possibly being TRBD1 (5 bases). Per germline, CDR1 SGHAT and CDR2 FQDESV (reference sequence). CDR3 length equals 15 residues. V was shortened by 5 bases and J by 0 bases, with 13 bases between the two germline ends. CDR3 amino acids: CASSPPQTVNTEAFF. The DNA for the CDR3 is TGTGCCAGCAGCCCTCCCCAGACAGTGAACACTGAAGCTTTCTTT.

V gene TRBV10-3 combines with J gene TRBJ1-3, with no clear D. The CDR3 consists of 16 residues. The germline V and J ends were trimmed by 4 bases and 0 bases, with 13 bases remaining between them. The germline CDR1 and CDR2 sequences are ENHRY and SYGVKD. CDR3 sequence reads: CAISAQALSSGNTIYF. The CDR3 bases are TGTGCCATCAGTGCCCAGGCTCTGAGCTCTGGAAACACCATATATTTT.

V is TRBV9 and J is TRBJ2-5; no definite D call. The ends were cut back, 1 base at V and 0 bases at J, with 4 bases in the middle. The CDR3 is 13 amino acids. Germline CDR1 reads SGDLS; CDR2 reads YYNGEE. The CDR3: CASSVSYQETQYF. The CDR3 bases are TGTGCCAGCAGCGTATCGTACCAAGAGACCCAGTACTTC.

This sequence joins TRBV5-1 and TRBJ1-6; D is possibly TRBD1 (6 bases). CDR1 and CDR2 (germline): SGHRS, YFSETQ. This CDR3 has 17 residues. Deletions cut 0 bases from V and 7 bases from J, with 17 bases between. CDR3 loop: CASSLEAWGQGNSPLHF. CDR3 nucleotide sequence: TGCGCCAGCAGCTTGGAGGCTTGGGGGCAGGGCAATTCACCCCTCCACTTT. Filled out from reference TRBV5-1 and TRBJ1-6, the complete variable domain reads KAGVTQTPRYLIKTRGQQVTLSCSPISGHRSVSWYQQTPGQGLQFLFEYFSETQRNKGNFPGRFSGRQFSNSRSEMNVSTLELGDSALYLCASSLEAWGQGNSPLHFGNGTRLTVT.

This CDR3 is CASRLTGPGNSPLHF. CDR3 nucleotide sequence: TGTGCCAGCAGATTAACAGGGCCTGGGAATTCACCCCTCCACTTT. This rearrangement joins TRBV14 to TRBJ1-6, with D possibly being TRBD1 (6 bases). Germline V CDR1 and CDR2: SGHDN, FVKESK. The CDR3 is 15 amino acids. The V end lost 6 bases, the J end lost 7 bases, and 16 bases lay between the germline ends.

In DNA form, the CDR3 reads TGTGCCAGCAGCTTAGGTATACAGGCGTCATACGAAGAGCAGTACTTC. Translation gives CASSLGIQASYEEQYF. The chain combines TRBV11-2 with TRBJ2-7, with a weak D call TRBD1 (5 bases). This CDR3 has 16 residues. In germline, CDR1 is SGHAT, CDR2 FQNNGV. V lost 1 base, J lost 7 bases, and 20 bases lay in between. The variable domain in full, with the rest retrieved from reference TRBV11-2 and TRBJ2-7, is EAGVAQSPRYKIIEKRQSVAFWCNPISGHATLYWYQQILGQGPKLLIQFQNNGVVDDSQLPKDRFSAERLKGVDSTLKIQPAKLEDSAVYLCASSLGIQASYEEQYFGPGTRLTVT.

The J gene is TRBJ2-5, the V gene TRBV7-2; 10 bases map to TRBD2. There are 16 residues in the CDR3. The germline V gene has CDR1 SGHTA and CDR2 FQGNSA. V was pared by 5 bases and J by 4 bases, with 10 bases of the junction left unmatched. CDR3: CASSQGAGGAGETQYF. CDR3 DNA: TGTGCCAGCAGCCAAGGAGCGGGGGGGGCCGGAGAGACCCAGTACTTC.

The chain recombines TRBV10-3 with TRBJ2-5; 12 nucleotides match TRBD2. This CDR3 contains 17 residues. The germline CDR1 and CDR2 sequences are ENHRY and SYGVKD. After removal of 5 bases from V and 1 base from J, the junction contained 8 bases not matched to a gene. CDR3 in amino acids: CAISNPSGGARQETQYF. DNA of the CDR3: TGTGCCATCAGTAACCCTAGCGGGGGGGCCCGCCAAGAGACCCAGTACTTC.

This chain connects TRBV19 to TRBJ1-5; 10 bases are a match to TRBD1. The junction had 4 bases not matched to a gene; V was cut back by 5 bases and J by 6 bases. The germline V gene encodes CDR1 LNHDA and CDR2 SQIVND (reference sequence). The length of the CDR3 is 14 residues. The CDR3 spells CASSLGQGPQPQHF. CDR3 DNA sequence: TGTGCCAGTAGTTTGGGACAGGGGCCTCAGCCCCAGCATTTT.

J is TRBJ1-4 and V is TRBV19, with a weak D call TRBD1 (5 bases). V lost 7 bases and J lost 0, with 9 bases in between. The germline CDR1 and CDR2 sequences are LNHDA and SQIVND (reference sequence). The CDR3 is 14 amino acids. The CDR3 DNA reads TGTGCCAGTACCGGGGGAGCAACTAATGAAAAACTGTTTTTT. Residues: CASTGGATNEKLFF.

This clone was picked up one time. CDR3 nucleotide sequence: TGTGCCAGCAGCTTGAAGACAGGGGGATCAGATACGCAGTATTTT. As protein: CASSLKTGGSDTQYF. V usage is TRBV7-2 and J usage is TRBJ2-3, with 9 nucleotides matching TRBD1. The germline CDR1 and CDR2 sequences are SGHTA and FQGNSA. The CDR3 sequence is 15 residues long. Trimming took 3 bases from V and 4 from J; bases not matched to a gene: 5.

V gene TRBV18 combines with J gene TRBJ2-3; D may be TRBD2 (6 bases). This CDR3 has 13 residues. The V end was cut by 1 base, the J end by 4 bases, with 6 bases between. Germline loops: CDR1 KGHSH, CDR2 LQKENI. The CDR3 loop reads CASSPRGADTQYF. For the CDR3, the DNA is TGTGCCAGCTCACCACGCGGGGCAGATACGCAGTATTTT.